Detailed here is one T cell receptor beta chain. J was trimmed by 6 bases and V by 6 bases; bases with no gene match: 9. Germline CDR1 reads SQVTM; CDR2 reads ANQGSEA. CDR3 length equals 14 residues. This sample was taken from a study of blood T cell repertoires in COVID-19. Study at large: COVID-19 samples, acute and convalescent, were from the United States, Italy and Spain.

In the study's own analysis: Scientists estimated how many nucleated cells there were by amplifying reference gene primers. Produced via immunoSEQ multiplex PCR; TCRdb's table is partial and in-frame only. The DNA was the basis for D and trimming; V, J and clone size are from that table. The repertoire consists of around 200,000 clones, with 75% to 90% occurring once and the leading ten covering approximately 4%. V gene TRBV29-1 combines with J gene TRBJ1-2; 11 nucleotides align to TRBD1. Material: PBMCs or T cells enriched from blood (not recorded which). This TCR came from a woman in her thirties who had been exposed to COVID-19. CDR3 amino acids: CSVFGTGGIHGYTF. CDR3 nucleotides: TGCAGCGTGTTCGGGACAGGGGGTATCCATGGCTACACCTTC.